The next 20 T cell receptor beta chains were all read from a single sample in a study of cytomegalovirus exposure and HLA in healthy donors. The PCR contained 60 Vbeta and 13 Jbeta primers. Data came from immunoSEQ multiplex PCR; TCRdb stores just in-frame clones and leaves some out. The data contain fewer than 200,000 clones, around 83% of them seen just once; the ten biggest clones take up approximately 2.5%. The sequenced material came from PBMCs. The receptors stem from a young man in good health and CMV-seropositive.

This sequence joins TRBV7-6 and TRBJ2-2; TRBD2 agrees at 13 bases. V gave up 6 bases and J gave up 8 bases; unmatched junction bases: 12. The CDR3 has 17 amino acids. Germline-derived CDR1 and CDR2 are SGHVS and FNYEAQ. The CDR3 is CASSQPGTSGAPGELFF. The CDR3 nucleotides are TGTGCCAGCAGTCAACCCGGGACTAGCGGGGCCCCAGGGGAGCTGTTTTTT.

V is TRBV6-5 and J is TRBJ2-3, with D perhaps TRBD2 (5 bases). The CDR3 length is 15 residues. Germline V CDR1 and CDR2: MNHEY, SVGAGI. V was shortened by 2 bases and J by 0 bases, with 9 bases between the two germline ends. The CDR3: CASSYRDPSTDTQYF. DNA for the CDR3: TGTGCCAGCAGTTACCGGGATCCTAGCACAGATACGCAGTATTTT.

The chain employs TRBV4-3 and TRBJ2-3; 10 nucleotides match TRBD2. From germline, CDR1 is LGHNA and CDR2 YSLEER. With 4 bases clipped from V and 3 bases from J, the junction kept 13 bases outside the gene matches. The CDR3 consists of 18 residues. CDR3: CASSPVVVAGGRTDTQYF. The CDR3 DNA reads as TGCGCCAGCAGCCCGGTGGTGGTAGCGGGAGGTAGGACAGATACGCAGTATTTT.

This clone has a single count. V usage is TRBV4-2 and J usage is TRBJ2-7; TRBD1 matches 11 bases. Germline V gene data show CDR1 as LGHNA and CDR2 as YNFKEQ. V shed 0 bases and J 3 bases; nucleotides not matched to a gene: 7. There are 17 residues in the CDR3. This chain's CDR3 is CASSQDTLGTGGYEQYF. In nucleotides, the CDR3 is TGTGCCAGCAGCCAAGACACCCTGGGGACAGGGGGCTACGAGCAGTACTTC.

This sequence joins TRBV9 and TRBJ2-5; maybe TRBD2 (6 bases). With 0 bases removed from V and 5 bases from J, the gap between germline ends came to 14 bases. The germline V gene encodes CDR1 SGDLS and CDR2 YYNGEE. The CDR3 has 15 residues. DNA of the CDR3: TGTGCCAGCAGCGTAGGGGGCACGGGAGTGGAGACCCAGTACTTC. The encoded protein is CASSVGGTGVETQYF. The full variable domain, with the rest looked up from reference TRBV9 and TRBJ2-5, is DSGVTQTPKHLITATGQRVTLRCSPRSGDLSVYWYQQSLDQGLQFLIQYYNGEERAKGNILERFSAQQFPDLHSELNLSSLELGDSALYFCASSVGGTGVETQYFGPGTRLLVL.

This rearrangement joins TRBV6-5 to TRBJ1-2; 10 bases are a match to TRBD1. The CDR3 extends over 14 amino acids. The V segment lost 9 bases and the J segment 5 bases; nucleotides outside the gene matches: 9. Germline V gives CDR1 MNHEY, CDR2 SVGAGI. The CDR3 sequence: CARGADRGRYGYTF. The CDR3 DNA reads as TGTGCCAGAGGGGCTGACAGGGGGCGGTATGGCTACACCTTC.

This clone was recorded only once. The rearrangement links TRBV25-1 to TRBJ2-1; possible D gene TRBD1, 6 bases. CDR3 size: 15 residues. The V and J ends lost 8 bases and 8 bases respectively, with 22 bases between them. Germline loops: CDR1 MGHDK, CDR2 SYGVNS. For the CDR3, the DNA is TGTGCCAGCCTCGGGTTGGCAGGGGTTCAGGATGAGCAGTTCTTC. Translating it yields CASLGLAGVQDEQFF.

The V gene is TRBV5-1, the J gene TRBJ2-3; 7 positions match TRBD2. The CDR3 has 17 amino acids. The germline V gene has CDR1 SGHRS and CDR2 YFSETQ. After removal of 0 bases from V and 3 bases from J, the junction contained 10 bases not matched to a gene. For the CDR3, the DNA is TGCGCCAGCAGCTTGGGGGACGGACTAGGGGTTACAGATACGCAGTATTTT. Amino acid sequence: CASSLGDGLGVTDTQYF. The entire variable domain, with the rest obtained from reference TRBV5-1 and TRBJ2-3, is as follows: KAGVTQTPRYLIKTRGQQVTLSCSPISGHRSVSWYQQTPGQGLQFLFEYFSETQRNKGNFPGRFSGRQFSNSRSEMNVSTLELGDSALYLCASSLGDGLGVTDTQYFGPGTRLTVL.

In this sample, this clone turned up a few times. The V call is TRBV5-3, the J call TRBJ1-1; D is possibly TRBD1 (5 bases). TRBV5-3 is an ORF for which the function is uncertain. This CDR3 contains 13 residues. The V end was cut by 5 bases, the J end by 6 bases, with 14 bases between. The CDR3 sequence is CARRELGLAEAFF. The CDR3 bases are TGTGCCAGAAGAGAGCTGGGGCTGGCTGAAGCTTTCTTT.

This chain connects TRBV7-8 to TRBJ2-3; 10 bases match TRBD1. There are 16 residues in the CDR3. The V gene end was trimmed by 3 bases and the J gene end by 1 base; junction bases not matched to a gene: 4. The V gene's germline CDR1 is SGHVS and CDR2 FQNEAQ. CDR3 amino acids: CASSLSGTGGTDTQYF. For the CDR3, the DNA is TGTGCCAGCAGCTTGTCAGGGACAGGGGGCACAGATACGCAGTATTTT.

The chain carries TRBV4-1 and TRBJ2-1; weak D call: TRBD2 (6 bases). CDR1 and CDR2 (germline): MGHRA, YSYEKL. CDR3 length: 15 residues. V dropped 0 bases and J dropped 10 bases, with 16 bases sitting between them. In DNA form, the CDR3 reads TGCGCCAGCAGCCAAGATCCGGGAGCCGGACGGGAGCAGTTCTTC. Translation gives CASSQDPGAGREQFF.

The V call is TRBV4-3, the J call TRBJ1-3; D is possibly TRBD1 (5 bases). The CDR3 runs 15 residues. Germline-derived CDR1 and CDR2 are LGHNA and YSLEER. The ends were cut back, 0 bases at V and 7 bases at J, with 13 bases in the middle. In nucleotides, the CDR3 is TGCGCCAGCAGCCAAGAAGGCGGCAGGGCGAACACCATATATTTT. Its protein is CASSQEGGRANTIYF.

The chain joins TRBV7-9 to TRBJ2-1; 8 bases match TRBD2. This CDR3 region has 19 residues. Unmatched junction bases numbered 15, after V lost 1 base and J lost 4 bases. The V gene's germline CDR1 is SEHNR and CDR2 FQNEAQ (reference sequence). This CDR3 reads CASSLVGGTGTSRYNEQFF. In nucleotides, the CDR3 is TGTGCCAGCAGCTTAGTTGGGGGGACTGGGACTAGTCGGTACAATGAGCAGTTCTTC. The full variable domain, rest sourced from reference TRBV7-9 and TRBJ2-1, is DTGVSQNPRHKITKRGQNVTFRCDPISEHNRLYWYRQTLGQGPEFLTYFQNEAQLEKSRLLSDRFSAERPKGSFSTLEIQRTEQGDSAMYLCASSLVGGTGTSRYNEQFFGPGTRLTVL.

The chain has TRBV27 and TRBJ1-2; no clear D. Deletions cut 0 bases from V and 8 bases from J, with 13 bases between. Per germline, CDR1 MNHEY and CDR2 SMNVEV (reference sequence). This CDR3 is 14 amino acids long. Written as DNA, the CDR3 is TGTGCCAGCAGTTTATCCGGGGTGGTATTGGGCTACACCTTC. Protein sequence: CASSLSGVVLGYTF.

This chain links TRBV4-3 with TRBJ1-2, with a weak D call TRBD1 (6 bases). The CDR3 spans 14 residues. Between the trimmed V and J ends, which lost 0 bases and 7 bases, there was a span of 12 bases. Germline V CDR1 and CDR2: LGHNA, YSLEER. In DNA form, the CDR3 reads TGCGCCAGCAGCCAAGATCCAGGGACACTTGGCTACACCTTC. This gives the protein CASSQDPGTLGYTF.

This clone was recorded only once. This sample also contains other DNA sequences that code for the same CDR3. The chain employs TRBV28 and TRBJ1-1, with D possibly matching TRBD1 (6 bases). CDR3 size: 13 residues. The germline V gene encodes CDR1 MDHEN and CDR2 SYDVKM. Trimming took off 6 bases at V and 1 base at J, with 9 bases between the two ends. This CDR3 reads CASSLQGNTEAFF. CDR3 nucleotide sequence: TGTGCCAGCAGCTTACAGGGGAACACTGAAGCTTTCTTT.

The V gene is TRBV5-1, the J gene TRBJ2-1; 13 bases match TRBD2. Losses at the gene ends were 4 bases for V and 6 bases for J; bases not matched to a gene: 19. Germline CDR1 reads SGHRS; CDR2 reads YFSETQ. The CDR3 is 20 amino acids. CDR3 bases: TGCGCCAGCAGCACGACCGGACTAGCGGGAGTTAGTGGGTTCTCCAATGAGCAGTTCTTC. Its protein is CASSTTGLAGVSGFSNEQFF.

The chain recombines TRBV5-4 with TRBJ2-5; D gene ambiguous. V was cut by 4 bases and J by 5 bases, with 24 bases left in between. The length of the CDR3 is 17 residues. Germline CDR1 and CDR2: SGHNT and YYREEE (reference sequence). The CDR3 loop is CASSRSVGRNGRETQYF. The DNA of the CDR3 is TGTGCCAGCAGCCGAAGCGTCGGTAGGAATGGTAGGGAGACCCAGTACTTC.

DNA of the CDR3: TGCAGCGTAGGGTGGGGGGACTCTGGCTACACCTTC. Translating it yields CSVGWGDSGYTF. V is TRBV29-1 and J is TRBJ1-2; D might be TRBD1 (5 bases). The CDR3 is 12 residues long. In germline, CDR1 is SQVTM, CDR2 ANQGSEA. Trimming removed 6 bases at V and 7 bases at J, with 15 bases between.

The chain carries TRBV29-1 and TRBJ1-2; 9 nucleotides agree with TRBD1. This CDR3 region has 14 residues. V lost 4 bases to trimming and J lost 6 bases; unmatched junction nucleotides: 9. CDR1 is SQVTM, CDR2 ANQGSEA, per germline. The CDR3 reads CSVGGEQGADGYTF. CDR3 bases: TGCAGCGTTGGGGGGGAACAGGGGGCGGATGGCTACACCTTC.